What follows are 25 T cell receptor beta chains derived from one specimen sequenced in a study of regulatory T cells in long-lasting Graves disease. This sample's time point: persistent/refractory GD, antithyroid drugs over 5 years with positive TRAb. TCR sequences were obtained from RNA taken from PBMCs. According to the study, TCR beta libraries were built with iRepertoire HTBI primers and CDR3-region Arm-PCR. Each CDR3 protein is one row after TCRdb ran MiXCR on the multiplex PCR reads. This table has 650,000 to 700,000 distinct CDR3 sequences, about 30% appearing once. The sequencing here drew on peripheral blood mononuclear cells (PBMCs), taken when the disease was refractory, from a patient treated with antithyroid drugs. All receptors come from a female donor with Graves disease.

The rearrangement joins TRBV5-5 to TRBJ2-7; possible D gene TRBD1, 5 bases. V was cut by 6 bases and J by 3 bases, with 19 bases left in between. This CDR3 contains 15 residues. CDR1 is SGHKS and CDR2 is YYEKEE in the germline V gene (reference sequence). The CDR3 DNA is TGTGCCAGCAACCGACAGCCTGGGTCCGTCTACGAGCAGTACTTC. It codes for CASNRQPGSVYEQYF.

This clonotype was picked up many times. The genes are TRBV5-6 and TRBJ1-2; no firm D call. The V gene's germline CDR1 is SGHDT and CDR2 YYEEEE. Trimming left V 4 bases short and J 5 bases short, with 15 bases between. The CDR3 covers 14 residues. The CDR3 bases are TGTGCCAGCAGCCCGGTACAGCCTGGATATGGCTACACCTTC. Translation gives CASSPVQPGYGYTF. Filled out from reference TRBV5-6 and TRBJ1-2, the complete variable domain reads DAGVTQSPTHLIKTRGQQVTLRCSPKSGHDTVSWYQQALGQGPQFIFQYYEEEERQRGNFPDRFSGHQFPNYSSELNVNALLLGDSALYLCASSPVQPGYGYTFGSGTRLTVV.

This clonotype was counted between two and nine times. The chain has TRBV30 and TRBJ1-2; no clear D. Germline CDR1 GTSNPN, CDR2 SVGIG (reference sequence). Trimming took 8 bases from V and 3 from J, leaving 10 bases between them. The CDR3 extends over 11 amino acids. The CDR3: CAKDTYYGYTF. The CDR3 coding sequence is TGTGCCAAAGACACGTACTATGGCTACACCTTC.

The rearrangement joins TRBV5-6 to TRBJ2-7, with 7 positions matching TRBD2. V lost 2 bases, J lost 3 bases, and 2 bases stayed unmatched. This CDR3 is 13 amino acids long. From germline, CDR1 is SGHDT and CDR2 YYEEEE. The CDR3 here is CASSFWGGYEQYF. In nucleotides, the CDR3 is TGTGCCAGCAGCTTCTGGGGGGGCTACGAGCAGTACTTC. Filled out from reference TRBV5-6 and TRBJ2-7, the complete variable domain reads DAGVTQSPTHLIKTRGQQVTLRCSPKSGHDTVSWYQQALGQGPQFIFQYYEEEERQRGNFPDRFSGHQFPNYSSELNVNALLLGDSALYLCASSFWGGYEQYFGPGTRLTVT.

This clonotype was recorded a few times. The gene calls are TRBV27 and TRBJ1-2; a weak D match, TRBD1 (6 bases). CDR1 and CDR2 from the germline V gene are MNHEY and SMNVEV (reference sequence). Between the trimmed V and J ends, which lost 8 bases and 7 bases, there was a span of 14 bases. The CDR3 spans 12 residues. The CDR3 region has the DNA TGTGCCAGCCGATCAGGACAGTCTGGCTACACCTTC. It yields the protein CASRSGQSGYTF.

The chain uses TRBV28 and TRBJ1-6; D remains ambiguous. With 4 bases removed from V and 8 bases from J, the gap between germline ends came to 6 bases. Germline CDR1 and CDR2: MDHEN and SYDVKM. The CDR3 consists of 12 residues. The CDR3 loop reads CASSSADSPLHF. In DNA, the CDR3 is TGTGCCAGCAGTTCGGCGGATTCACCCCTCCACTTT.

This chain joins TRBV7-9 and TRBJ2-7; 7 bases agree with TRBD2. Germline values: CDR1 SEHNR, CDR2 FQNEAQ (reference sequence). CDR3 length: 14 residues. With V trimmed by 5 bases and J by 5 bases, 9 bases remained unmatched. DNA of the CDR3: TGTGCCAGCAGCCTCGCGGGGGAAATCAACGAGCAGTACTTC. This gives the protein CASSLAGEINEQYF.

The genes are TRBV5-5 and TRBJ2-2; D is ambiguous. V dropped 5 bases and J dropped 6 bases, with 11 bases sitting between them. Germline CDR1 reads SGHKS; CDR2 reads YYEKEE (reference sequence). The length of the CDR3 is 13 residues. The CDR3, as DNA: TGTGCCAGCAGTCATGATTCGGCCGGGGAGCTGTTTTTT. Its protein is CASSHDSAGELFF.

This clonotype was observed at least ten times. This chain connects TRBV27 to TRBJ2-7, with TRBD2 matching over 10 bases. This CDR3 is built from 14 residues. V lost 5 bases to trimming and J lost 5 bases; unmatched junction nucleotides: 6. Germline V CDR1 and CDR2: MNHEY, SMNVEV (reference sequence). The CDR3 region has the DNA TGTGCCAGCAGTCTAAGCGGGAGGGCCAACGAGCAGTACTTC. It codes for CASSLSGRANEQYF.

The rearrangement links TRBV9 to TRBJ2-7; no firm D call. Deletions cut 0 bases from V and 7 bases from J, with 14 bases between. Germline V CDR1 and CDR2: SGDLS, YYNGEE. The CDR3 runs to 14 residues. The chain's CDR3 is CASSVAYGPWEQYF. In DNA form, the CDR3 reads TGTGCCAGCAGCGTAGCATACGGACCGTGGGAGCAGTACTTC. The full variable domain, in which reference TRBV9 and TRBJ2-7 provide the parts outside the CDR3, is DSGVTQTPKHLITATGQRVTLRCSPRSGDLSVYWYQQSLDQGLQFLIQYYNGEERAKGNILERFSAQQFPDLHSELNLSSLELGDSALYFCASSVAYGPWEQYFGPGTRLTVT.

This clonotype was detected a few times. The J gene is TRBJ2-5, the V gene TRBV20-1, with 13 bases lining up with TRBD2. Germline lookup yields CDR1 DFQATT and CDR2 SNEGSKA (reference sequence). J gave up 6 bases and V 6 bases, and 4 bases lay outside the gene matches. CDR3 size: 13 residues. The CDR3 reads CSAPTSGGQTQYF. CDR3 in DNA: TGCAGTGCCCCGACTAGCGGGGGGCAGACCCAGTACTTC.

This clonotype was recorded a few times. The V and J genes are TRBV3-1 and TRBJ1-2; no reliable D call. The CDR3 has 13 amino acids. V lost 0 bases and J 6 bases, leaving 8 bases between the germline ends. Germline CDR1 reads LGHDT; CDR2 reads YNNKEL (reference sequence). The CDR3 DNA is TGTGCCAGCAGCCAAGATGACCCCCATGGCTACACCTTC. This encodes CASSQDDPHGYTF.

This clonotype was seen a few times. The chain employs TRBV6-2 or TRBV6-3 and TRBJ1-2, with D perhaps matching TRBD1 (6 bases). V shed 8 bases and J shed 0 bases, with 7 bases lying between them. The CDR3 sequence is 12 residues long. Germline CDR1 and CDR2: MNHEY and SVGEGT. For the CDR3, the DNA is TGTGCCAGCTACAGGGCTAACTATGGCTACACCTTC. Its protein product is CASYRANYGYTF.

In this sample, this clonotype turned up a few times. The rearrangement uses TRBV6-1 and TRBJ1-2, with TRBD1 as a possible D gene (5 bases). Trimming removed 2 bases from V and 4 bases from J, with 11 bases in between. The CDR3 runs 14 residues. The germline V gene has CDR1 MNHNS and CDR2 SASEGT. The CDR3 DNA sequence: TGTGCCAGCAGTGAACCAGGGATAAGCTATGGCTACACCTTC. Its protein is CASSEPGISYGYTF.

This clonotype was counted between two and nine times. V gene TRBV2 combines with J gene TRBJ2-7, with 9 bases that match TRBD1. The V gene's germline CDR1 is SNHLY and CDR2 FYNNEI. CDR3 size: 14 residues. With V trimmed by 2 bases and J by 5 bases, 4 bases remained unmatched. The CDR3 sequence: CASSEPGQGDEQYF. CDR3 DNA: TGTGCCAGCAGTGAACCGGGACAGGGCGACGAGCAGTACTTC.

The chain carries TRBV13 and TRBJ2-7; TRBD2 matches at 7 bases. This CDR3 spans 13 amino acids. The germline V gene encodes CDR1 PRHDT and CDR2 FYEKMQ (reference sequence). The trim removed 5 bases at V and 6 bases at J, leaving 7 bases unmatched. The CDR3, as DNA: TGTGCCAGCAGCCTCGTTGCTAGCGGCGAGCAGTACTTC. Protein: CASSLVASGEQYF.

In its sample, this clonotype was seen many times. This chain connects TRBV30 to TRBJ1-6; the D gene is possibly TRBD1 (6 bases). V was shortened by 4 bases and J by 7 bases, with 11 bases between the two germline ends. Per germline, CDR1 GTSNPN and CDR2 SVGIG (reference sequence). The CDR3 runs 13 residues. This chain's CDR3 is CAWKGGENSPLHF. Here the CDR3 DNA reads TGTGCCTGGAAGGGGGGGGAAAATTCACCCCTCCACTTT.

To note about this clonotype: Possible read error: a much larger clone is one base away. This is likely a read error, given that the CDR3 carries no conserved phenylalanine or tryptophan at its end. The chain joins TRBV2 to TRBJ2-5, with D perhaps matching TRBD1 (6 bases). The germline V gene has CDR1 SNHLY and CDR2 FYNNEI. This CDR3 is built from 13 residues. V was cut by 7 bases and J by 5 bases, with 14 bases left in between. CDR3 in DNA: TGTGCCAGCAACGGGCAGGGACACGAGACCCAGTACCTC. Protein sequence: CASNGQGHETQYL.

The rearrangement links TRBV5-1 to TRBJ1-1, with D uncertain. The CDR3 runs to 15 residues. V dropped 4 bases and J dropped 1 base, with 14 bases sitting between them. Germline V lookup: CDR1 SGHRS, CDR2 YFSETQ. DNA of the CDR3: TGCGCCAGCAGCCCGGTCGTGCAACCGAACACTGAAGCTTTCTTT. Its translation: CASSPVVQPNTEAFF.

This clonotype appeared many times. This chain joins TRBV28 and TRBJ1-2; no reliable D call. This CDR3 region has 12 residues. CDR1 and CDR2 (germline): MDHEN, SYDVKM. V gave up 8 bases and J gave up 8 bases, with 15 bases separating them. CDR3 region: CASLRPYGGYTF. CDR3 nucleotides: TGTGCCAGCTTGAGGCCTTATGGGGGCTACACCTTC.

As to this clonotype: With a much larger clone just one base away, this may be a read error. The V and J genes are TRBV28 and TRBJ1-5; possibly TRBD1 for D (5 bases). CDR1 MDHEN and CDR2 SYDVKM come from the germline V gene. The CDR3 sequence is 13 residues long. CDR3 DNA sequence: TGTGCAGTCCAGTCGCAGGGAAATCAGCCCCGGCATTTT. Translated, it gives CAVQSQGNQPRHF.

The V gene is TRBV5-1, the J gene TRBJ1-5, with a tentative D call TRBD1 (6 bases). The germline V gene has CDR1 SGHRS and CDR2 YFSETQ. The CDR3 has 15 amino acids. Trimming cost V 3 bases and J 2 bases, with 12 bases left between them. CDR3 residues: CASSWKGDGNQPQHF. Here the CDR3 DNA reads TGCGCCAGCAGCTGGAAGGGGGACGGCAATCAGCCCCAGCATTTT.

This clonotype turned up a few times. The V gene is TRBV20-1, the J gene TRBJ1-2; 7 bases map to TRBD1. The germline CDR1 and CDR2 sequences are DFQATT and SNEGSKA (reference sequence). This CDR3 region has 14 residues. V was clipped by 0 bases and J by 7 bases; unmatched bases: 8. The CDR3 sequence: CSAREQGLVVGYTF. CDR3 bases: TGCAGTGCTAGAGAACAGGGGCTAGTCGTTGGCTACACCTTC.

This clonotype was seen many times. The junction differs from germline at one of its ends, possibly a read error. The chain has TRBV12-3 or TRBV12-4 and TRBJ2-1; no clear D. There are 11 residues in the CDR3. The CDR3 spells CASSLVNEQFF. The CDR3 nucleotides read TGTGCCAGCAGCTTAGTAAATGAGCAGTTCTTC.

This clonotype turned up a few times. The gene calls are TRBV6-1 and TRBJ2-7; D is possibly TRBD1 or TRBD2 (6 bases each). CDR1 and CDR2 from the germline V gene are MNHNS and SASEGT. This CDR3 has 13 amino acids. V lost 7 bases, J lost 5 bases, and 15 bases lay in between. In nucleotides, the CDR3 is TGTGCCAGCAACCGGGGGCGCTCGGACGAGCAGTACTTC. The encoded protein is CASNRGRSDEQYF.